This TCR beta chain was retrieved from a study of blood T cell repertoires in COVID-19. Measured with immunoSEQ multiplex PCR; TCRdb has only the in-frame clones, and not every one. The sample holds hundreds of thousands of clones; about 86% are singletons and the top ten take 7.5% to 10%. The CDR3 runs to 15 residues. The germline V and J ends were trimmed by 2 bases and 7 bases, with 12 bases remaining between them. Germline lookup yields CDR1 SGHTA and CDR2 FQGNSA. The chain carries TRBV7-2 and TRBJ1-6, with D perhaps TRBD1 (5 bases). The sequence derives from a man at least 80 years old with acute or convalescent COVID-19. Sequences were obtained from peripheral blood. The CDR3 sequence is CASSLRGEGNSPLHF. The CDR3 bases are TGTGCCAGCAGCTTACGAGGGGAGGGCAATTCACCCCTCCACTTT.